This is a list of T cell receptor beta chains from one sample in a study of beta chain features in type 1 diabetes. The table came from immunoSEQ multiplex PCR; TCRdb's copy has only in-frame clones and leaves some out. Among 550,000 to 850,000 clones listed, 13% were seen once. The material sequenced was naive CD4+ T cells from blood. The receptor source for this set is a man aged 18 to 35 with type 1 diabetes. Each CDR3 is given with its conserved first and last residue. A D gene is named only where the DNA matches it firmly. Not all rows give a size; the values are once, few, many and, for expanded clones, a class.

12,TRBV5-1,TRBD1,TRBJ1-2,.,CASSVGGDGYTF,TGCGCCAGCAGCGTAGGGGGCGATGGCTACACCTTC
15,TRBV5-1,TRBD1,TRBJ2-7,few,CASSLWTGGGYEQYF,TGCGCCAGCAGCCTTTGGACAGGGGGCGGCTACGAGCAGTACTTC
12,TRBV6-6,.,TRBJ1-1,few,CASSYLDAEAFF,TGTGCCAGCAGTTACTTGGATGCTGAAGCTTTCTTT
14,TRBV6-5,TRBD2,TRBJ2-7,few,CASRPLAGKGEQYF,TGTGCCAGCAGACCACTAGCGGGTAAGGGCGAGCAGTACTTC
15,TRBV30,TRBD1,TRBJ1-2,few,CAWSPGQGRIYGYTF,TGTGCCTGGAGTCCGGGACAGGGTAGAATCTATGGCTACACCTTC
14,TRBV19,.,TRBJ2-7,.,CASSIKSGSYEQYF,TGTGCCAGTAGTATAAAGTCCGGGAGCTACGAGCAGTACTTC
15,TRBV6-5,.,TRBJ2-5,few,CASSYDGAGRETQYF,TGTGCCAGCAGTTACGACGGGGCTGGGAGGGAGACCCAGTACTTC
14,TRBV28,.,TRBJ1-1,few,CASSLGSENTEAFF,TGTGCCAGCAGCCTGGGGTCGGAGAACACTGAAGCTTTCTTT
14,TRBV28,.,TRBJ1-4,.,CASSLSGKNEKLFF,TGTGCCAGCAGTTTATCAGGAAAGAATGAAAAACTGTTTTTT
16,TRBV4-1,TRBD1,TRBJ2-5,few,CASSQGTGSLQETQYF,TGCGCCAGCAGCCAAGGGACAGGGTCGCTCCAAGAGACCCAGTACTTC
15,TRBV6-1,TRBD1,TRBJ2-1,few,CASTIDRARHNEQFF,TGTGCCAGCACCATCGACAGGGCTCGTCACAATGAGCAGTTCTTC
18,TRBV10-3,.,TRBJ2-6,few,CAISEPDSFRDGANVLTF,TGTGCCATCAGTGAGCCGGACAGTTTCCGTGATGGGGCCAACGTCCTGACTTTC
15,TRBV30,TRBD1,TRBJ2-2,.,CAWSRQGAATGELFF,TGTGCCTGGAGTCGACAGGGGGCGGCCACCGGGGAGCTGTTTTTT
15,TRBV28,.,TRBJ1-2,.,CASKDLTREPYGYTF,TGTGCCAGCAAAGACCTCACGAGGGAACCCTATGGCTACACCTTC
12,TRBV7-9,TRBD2,TRBJ2-2,.,CASSREAGELFF,TGTGCCAGCAGCCGGGAGGCCGGGGAGCTGTTTTTT
13,TRBV11-2,.,TRBJ2-1,.,CASSSPGTGLQFF,TGTGCCAGCAGCTCACCCGGGACGGGTCTACAGTTCTTC
16,TRBV19,TRBD1,TRBJ2-5,.,CASSSRDRGTQETQYF,TGTGCCAGTAGTAGCCGGGACAGGGGGACTCAAGAGACCCAGTACTTC
12,TRBV19,.,TRBJ2-7,few,CASSMGSYEQYF,TGTGCCAGTAGTATGGGTTCCTACGAGCAGTACTTC
13,TRBV10-3,.,TRBJ1-5,.,CAIGSGSNQPQHF,TGTGCCATCGGCTCGGGGAGCAATCAGCCCCAGCATTTT
13,TRBV7-9,.,TRBJ2-7,few,CASSLASYYEQYF,TGTGCCAGCAGCTTAGCGAGCTACTACGAGCAGTACTTC